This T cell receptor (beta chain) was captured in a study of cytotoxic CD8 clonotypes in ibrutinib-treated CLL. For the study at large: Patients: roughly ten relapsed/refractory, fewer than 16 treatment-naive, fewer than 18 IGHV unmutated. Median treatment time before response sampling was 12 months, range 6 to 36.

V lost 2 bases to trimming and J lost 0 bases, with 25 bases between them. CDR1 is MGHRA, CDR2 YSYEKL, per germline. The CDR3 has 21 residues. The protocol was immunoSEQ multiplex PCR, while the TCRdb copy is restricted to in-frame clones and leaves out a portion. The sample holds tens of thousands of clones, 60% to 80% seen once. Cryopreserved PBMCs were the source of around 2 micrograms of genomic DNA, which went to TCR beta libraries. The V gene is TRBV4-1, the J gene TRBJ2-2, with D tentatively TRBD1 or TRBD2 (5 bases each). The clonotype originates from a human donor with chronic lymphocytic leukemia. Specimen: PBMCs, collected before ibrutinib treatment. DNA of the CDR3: TGCGCCAGCAGCCAAAGACCCCAAGGAACCGGGACCCTCTCGAACACCGGGGAGCTGTTTTTT. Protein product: CASSQRPQGTGTLSNTGELFF.